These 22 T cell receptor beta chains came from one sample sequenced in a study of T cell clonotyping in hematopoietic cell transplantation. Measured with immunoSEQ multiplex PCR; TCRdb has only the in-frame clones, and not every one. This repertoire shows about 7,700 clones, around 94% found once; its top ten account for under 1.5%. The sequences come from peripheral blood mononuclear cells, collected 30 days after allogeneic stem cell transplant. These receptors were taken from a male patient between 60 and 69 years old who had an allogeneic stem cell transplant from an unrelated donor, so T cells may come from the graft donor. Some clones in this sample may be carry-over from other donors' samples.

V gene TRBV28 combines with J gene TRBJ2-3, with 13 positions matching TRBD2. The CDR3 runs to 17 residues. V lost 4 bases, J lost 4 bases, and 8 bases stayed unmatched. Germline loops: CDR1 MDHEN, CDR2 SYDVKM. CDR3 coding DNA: TGTGCCAGCAGTTCTCCGGGACTAGCGGGAATGGCAGATACGCAGTATTTT. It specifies CASSSPGLAGMADTQYF. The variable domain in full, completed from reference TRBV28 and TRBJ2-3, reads DVKVTQSSRYLVKRTGEKVFLECVQDMDHENMFWYRQDPGLGLRLIYFSYDVKMKEKGDIPEGYSVSREKKERFSLILESASTNQTSMYLCASSSPGLAGMADTQYFGPGTRLTVL.

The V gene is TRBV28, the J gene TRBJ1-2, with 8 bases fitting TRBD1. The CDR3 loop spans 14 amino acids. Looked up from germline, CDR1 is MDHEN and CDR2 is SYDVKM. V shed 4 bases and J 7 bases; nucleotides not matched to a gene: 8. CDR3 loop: CASSSQGELPGYTF. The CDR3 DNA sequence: TGTGCCAGCAGTTCACAGGGGGAACTCCCTGGCTACACCTTC.

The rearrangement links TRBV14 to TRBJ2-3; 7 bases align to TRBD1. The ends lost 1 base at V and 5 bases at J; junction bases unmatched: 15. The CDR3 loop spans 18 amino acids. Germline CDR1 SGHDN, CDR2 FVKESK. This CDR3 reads CASSQGFRGQGVQDTQYF. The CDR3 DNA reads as TGTGCCAGCAGCCAAGGATTCAGGGGCCAGGGGGTACAAGATACGCAGTATTTT.

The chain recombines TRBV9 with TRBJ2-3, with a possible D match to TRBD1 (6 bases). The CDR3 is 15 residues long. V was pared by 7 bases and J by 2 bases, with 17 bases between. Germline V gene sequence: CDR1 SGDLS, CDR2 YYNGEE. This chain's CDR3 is CASSDTRDTTDTQYF. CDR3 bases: TGTGCCAGCTCGGATACCCGGGACACCACAGATACGCAGTATTTT.

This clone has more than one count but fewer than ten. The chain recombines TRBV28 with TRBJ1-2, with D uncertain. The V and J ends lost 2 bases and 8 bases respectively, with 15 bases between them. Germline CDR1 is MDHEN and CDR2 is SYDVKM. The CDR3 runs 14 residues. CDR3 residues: CASSLRAGGNGYTF. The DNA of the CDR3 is TGTGCCAGCAGTTTACGGGCAGGAGGGAACGGCTACACCTTC.

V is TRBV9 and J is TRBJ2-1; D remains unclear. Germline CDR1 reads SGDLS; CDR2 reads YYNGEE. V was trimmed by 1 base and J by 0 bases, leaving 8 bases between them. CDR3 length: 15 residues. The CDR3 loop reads CASSVYESSYNEQFF. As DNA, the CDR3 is TGTGCCAGCAGCGTATACGAAAGCTCCTACAATGAGCAGTTCTTC. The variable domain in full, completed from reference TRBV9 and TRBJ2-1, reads DSGVTQTPKHLITATGQRVTLRCSPRSGDLSVYWYQQSLDQGLQFLIQYYNGEERAKGNILERFSAQQFPDLHSELNLSSLELGDSALYFCASSVYESSYNEQFFGPGTRLTVL.

The CDR3: CASSPSYNSPLHF. In DNA, the CDR3 is TGTGCCAGCAGTCCGAGTTATAATTCACCCCTCCACTTT. The V gene is TRBV25-1, the J gene TRBJ1-6; D is unclear. Trimming pared 5 bases from V and 4 bases from J, leaving 6 bases between. The CDR3 length is 13 residues. Germline values: CDR1 MGHDK, CDR2 SYGVNS.

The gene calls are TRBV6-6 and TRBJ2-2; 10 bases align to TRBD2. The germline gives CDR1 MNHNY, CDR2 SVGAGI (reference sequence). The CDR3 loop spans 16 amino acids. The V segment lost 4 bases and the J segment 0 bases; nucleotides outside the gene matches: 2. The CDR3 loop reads CASSSGLASNTGELFF. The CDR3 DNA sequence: TGTGCCAGCAGTTCGGGACTAGCGTCGAACACCGGGGAGCTGTTTTTT.

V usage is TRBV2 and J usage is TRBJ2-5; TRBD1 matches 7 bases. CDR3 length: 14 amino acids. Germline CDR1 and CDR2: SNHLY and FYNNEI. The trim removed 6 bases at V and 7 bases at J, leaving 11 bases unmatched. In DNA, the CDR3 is TGTGCCAGCAGGGGGAAAGACAGGGCAAGGACCCAGTACTTC. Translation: CASRGKDRARTQYF.

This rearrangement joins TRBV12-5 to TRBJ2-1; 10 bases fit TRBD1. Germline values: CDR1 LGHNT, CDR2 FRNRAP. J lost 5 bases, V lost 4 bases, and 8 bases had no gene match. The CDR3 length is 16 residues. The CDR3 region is CASGSTGTGVDNEQFF. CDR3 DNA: TGTGCTAGTGGTTCTACGGGGACAGGGGTGGACAATGAGCAGTTCTTC.

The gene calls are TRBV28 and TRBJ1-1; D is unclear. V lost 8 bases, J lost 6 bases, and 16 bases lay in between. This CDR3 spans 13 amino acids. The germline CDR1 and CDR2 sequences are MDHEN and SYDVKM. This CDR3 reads CASGVQGRAEAFF. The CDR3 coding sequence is TGTGCCAGCGGAGTACAAGGTCGGGCTGAAGCTTTCTTT.

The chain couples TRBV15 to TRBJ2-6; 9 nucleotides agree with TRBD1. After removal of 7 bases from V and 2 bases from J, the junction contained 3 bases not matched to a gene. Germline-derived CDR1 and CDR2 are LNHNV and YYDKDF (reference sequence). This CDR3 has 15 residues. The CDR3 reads CATKQGAAGANVLTF. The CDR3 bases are TGTGCCACCAAACAGGGGGCTGCTGGGGCCAACGTCCTGACTTTC.

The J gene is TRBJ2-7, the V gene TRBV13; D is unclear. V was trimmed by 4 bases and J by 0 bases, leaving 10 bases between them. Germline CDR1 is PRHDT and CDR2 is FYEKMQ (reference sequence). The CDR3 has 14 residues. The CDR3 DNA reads TGTGCCAGCAGCTCCCTGACGGGCTCCTACGAGCAGTACTTC. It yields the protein CASSSLTGSYEQYF.

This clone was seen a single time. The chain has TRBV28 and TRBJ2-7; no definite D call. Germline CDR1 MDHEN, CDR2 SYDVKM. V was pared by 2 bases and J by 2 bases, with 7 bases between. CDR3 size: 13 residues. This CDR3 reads CASSLPVPYEQYF. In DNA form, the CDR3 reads TGTGCCAGCAGTTTACCGGTTCCCTACGAGCAGTACTTC.

CDR3 nucleotide sequence: TGTGCCAGCAGCTTAGATGGGACAACGCATGAAAAACTGTTTTTT. This translates into CASSLDGTTHEKLFF. The V gene is TRBV7-9, the J gene TRBJ1-4, with a possible D match to TRBD1 (6 bases). Germline V gene sequence: CDR1 SEHNR, CDR2 FQNEAQ (reference sequence). The V end lost 1 base, the J end lost 6 bases, and 12 bases lay between the germline ends. The CDR3 totals 15 residues.

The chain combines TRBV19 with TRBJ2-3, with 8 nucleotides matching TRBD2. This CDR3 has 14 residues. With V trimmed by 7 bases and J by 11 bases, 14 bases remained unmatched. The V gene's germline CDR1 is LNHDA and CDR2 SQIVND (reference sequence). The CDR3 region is CASTPRTSLLKQYF. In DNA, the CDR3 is TGTGCCAGTACCCCCAGGACTAGCCTGCTGAAGCAGTATTTT.

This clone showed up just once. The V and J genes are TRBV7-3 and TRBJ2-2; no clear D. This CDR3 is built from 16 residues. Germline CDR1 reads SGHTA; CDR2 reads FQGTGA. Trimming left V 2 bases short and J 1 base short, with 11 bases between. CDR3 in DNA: TGTGCCAGCAGCTTATCGGCAGGCCTGAACACCGGGGAGCTGTTTTTT. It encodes CASSLSAGLNTGELFF. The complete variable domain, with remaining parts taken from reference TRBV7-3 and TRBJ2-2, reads GAGVSQTPSNKVTEKGKYVELRCDPISGHTALYWYRQSLGQGPEFLIYFQGTGAADDSGLPNDRFFAVRPEGSVSTLKIQRTERGDSAVYLCASSLSAGLNTGELFFGEGSRLTVL.

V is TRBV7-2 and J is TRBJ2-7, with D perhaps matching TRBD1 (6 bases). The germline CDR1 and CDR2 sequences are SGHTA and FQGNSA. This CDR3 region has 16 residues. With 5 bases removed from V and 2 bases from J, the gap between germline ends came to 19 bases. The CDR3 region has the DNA TGTGCCAGCAGCCGAGGTGTAAGACAGGTTGCCTACGAGCAGTACTTC. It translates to CASSRGVRQVAYEQYF.

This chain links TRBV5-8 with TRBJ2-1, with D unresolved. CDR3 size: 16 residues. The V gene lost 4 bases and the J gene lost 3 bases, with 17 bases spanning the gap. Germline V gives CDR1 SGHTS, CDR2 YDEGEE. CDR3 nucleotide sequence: TGTGCCAGCAGCCTGAACCGTCCGCCAGACTACAATGAGCAGTTCTTC. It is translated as CASSLNRPPDYNEQFF.

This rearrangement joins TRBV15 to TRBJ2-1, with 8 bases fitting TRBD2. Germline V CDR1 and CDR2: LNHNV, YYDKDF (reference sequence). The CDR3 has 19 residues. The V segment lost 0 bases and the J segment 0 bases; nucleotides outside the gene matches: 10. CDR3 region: CATSRDRAGGGSSYNEQFF. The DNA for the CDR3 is TGTGCCACCAGCAGAGATCGGGCGGGGGGCGGGAGCTCCTACAATGAGCAGTTCTTC.

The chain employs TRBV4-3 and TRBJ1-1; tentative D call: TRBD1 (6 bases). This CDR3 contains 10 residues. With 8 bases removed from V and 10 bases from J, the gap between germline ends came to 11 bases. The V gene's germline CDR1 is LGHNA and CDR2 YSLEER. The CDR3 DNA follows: TGCGCCAGCGCTGGGGGGCTAGCTTTCTTT. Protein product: CASAGGLAFF.

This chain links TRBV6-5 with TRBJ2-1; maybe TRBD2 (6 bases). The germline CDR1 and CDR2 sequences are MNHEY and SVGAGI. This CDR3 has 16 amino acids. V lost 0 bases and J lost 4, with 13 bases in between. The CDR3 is CASSYSTGEAYNEQFF. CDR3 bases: TGTGCCAGCAGTTACTCGACGGGAGAGGCTTACAATGAGCAGTTCTTC.